This entry lists 18 T cell receptor beta chains sequenced from one sample in a study of human T cells and chemical hapten exposure. TCRdb itself ran the RACE reads through MiXCR, one entry per CDR3 protein. The sample yields 95,000 to 100,000 distinct CDR3 sequences, 9.5% to 14% seen once. Described time point: pre-sensitization, week 0. Treatment indicated: therapeutic diphenylcyclopropenone sensitization with weekly scalp DPC. The input for sequencing was whole blood, taken in connection with sensitization to the hapten diphenylcyclopropenone (DPC). The receptors were sampled from a woman aged 55-69 years with alopecia areata. Some clones in this sample may be carry-over from other donors' samples.

This clonotype was observed many times. J is TRBJ2-2 and V is TRBV12-3 or TRBV12-4; D gene uncertain. V was shortened by 3 bases and J by 6 bases, with 5 bases between the two germline ends. CDR3 length equals 12 residues. CDR3 amino acids: CASSLRAGELFF. The CDR3 DNA reads as TGTGCCAGCAGTTTGAGAGCCGGGGAGCTGTTTTTT.

The CDR3 nucleotides read TGCAGTGCTAAGACTAGTGGGAGCACAGATACGCAGTATTTT. It translates to CSAKTSGSTDTQYF. V and J are TRBV20-1 and TRBJ2-3; D might be TRBD2 (6 bases). V lost 4 bases and J 0 bases, leaving 11 bases between the germline ends. Germline values: CDR1 DFQATT, CDR2 SNEGSKA (reference sequence). This CDR3 spans 14 amino acids.

This clonotype was observed at least ten times. The chain carries TRBV29-1 and TRBJ1-1; possible D gene TRBD1, 6 bases. Per germline, CDR1 SQVTM and CDR2 ANQGSEA. V was trimmed by 6 bases and J by 1 base, leaving 15 bases between them. The CDR3 is 14 residues long. This CDR3 reads CSVSGAGENTEAFF. The DNA for the CDR3 is TGCAGCGTGAGCGGGGCAGGGGAGAACACTGAAGCTTTCTTT.

This clonotype has just one count. This could be a read error, since a much larger clone is one nucleotide away. The J gene is TRBJ1-1, the V gene TRBV6-6, with TRBD1 as a possible D gene (5 bases). The length of the CDR3 is 15 residues. The germline CDR1 and CDR2 sequences are MNHNY and SVGAGI (reference sequence). Here the CDR3 reads CVSSYSSGGTGEAFF. In nucleotides, the CDR3 is TGTGTCAGCAGTTACTCATCGGGGGGAACCGGTGAAGCTTTCTTT.

This clonotype was seen ten or more times. CDR3 nucleotide sequence: TGTGCCTCGACCGGGGACTCTGGAAACACCATATATTTT. Its protein is CASTGDSGNTIYF. The chain has TRBV11-1 and TRBJ1-3, with D unclear. V was cut by 11 bases and J by 0 bases, with 11 bases left in between. Germline V gene sequence: CDR1 SGHAT, CDR2 FQDESV (reference sequence). This CDR3 is built from 13 residues.

The rearrangement joins TRBV6-5 to TRBJ1-1, with D unresolved. Per the germline V gene, CDR1 is MNHEY and CDR2 is SVGAGI. Trimming cost V 2 bases and J 1 base, with 11 bases left between them. This CDR3 is 15 amino acids long. CDR3: CASSYRASGNTEAFF. In DNA, the CDR3 is TGTGCCAGCAGTTACCGCGCCTCAGGGAACACTGAAGCTTTCTTT.

Only a few counts were recorded for this clonotype. The V gene is TRBV2, the J gene TRBJ1-1; a possible D gene is TRBD1 (5 bases). Germline lookup yields CDR1 SNHLY and CDR2 FYNNEI. The CDR3 totals 13 residues. V lost 1 base, J lost 5 bases, and 8 bases lay in between. The CDR3 DNA follows: TGTGCCAGCAGTGAAGGGCCAGGGACTGAAGCTTTCTTT. Translating gives CASSEGPGTEAFF.

About this clonotype itself: A read error is possible here, since a much larger clone lies one base away. V gene TRBV6-2 or TRBV6-3 combines with J gene TRBJ1-3; 8 nucleotides agree with TRBD1. Germline V gene sequence: CDR1 MNHEY, CDR2 SVGEGT. The CDR3 has 14 residues. Trimming removed 8 bases from V and 2 bases from J; junction bases left unmatched: 5. CDR3 sequence (DNA): TGTGCCAGCGGGATACAGGGGGCTGGAAACACCATATATTTT. It translates to CASGIQGAGNTIYF.

This clonotype showed up just a few times. This sequence joins TRBV5-1 and TRBJ2-5; the D is unclear. Looked up from germline, CDR1 is SGHRS and CDR2 is YFSETQ. There are 14 residues in the CDR3. V was shortened by 2 bases and J by 1 base, with 9 bases between the two germline ends. In nucleotides, the CDR3 is TGCGCCAGCAGCTTTTGGGGTATCCAAGAGACCCAGTACTTC. Translation gives CASSFWGIQETQYF.

This clonotype was recorded at least ten times. This chain links TRBV7-9 with TRBJ2-3, with 9 positions matching TRBD1. CDR3 length: 16 amino acids. Germline values: CDR1 SEHNR, CDR2 FQNEAQ (reference sequence). Trimming cost V 2 bases and J 4 bases; bases outside gene matches: 7. The CDR3 protein is CASSLLGQGLADTQYF. CDR3 nucleotide sequence: TGTGCCAGCAGCTTACTCGGACAGGGGTTGGCAGATACGCAGTATTTT.

This clonotype came up many times. The rearrangement links TRBV20-1 to TRBJ2-1, with 11 bases identical to TRBD2. Germline V gene lookup returns CDR1 DFQATT and CDR2 SNEGSKA (reference sequence). This CDR3 comprises 14 residues. V gave up 2 bases and J gave up 9 bases; unmatched junction bases: 6. The CDR3 spells CSARSRLAGTEQFF. In DNA form, the CDR3 reads TGCAGTGCTAGATCCAGACTAGCGGGGACTGAGCAGTTCTTC.

This clonotype was seen many times. The chain links TRBV27 to TRBJ2-2, with D perhaps TRBD1 or TRBD2 (5 bases each). Trimming stripped 6 bases from V and 9 bases from J, with 17 bases between. CDR1 MNHEY and CDR2 SMNVEV come from the germline V gene (reference sequence). This CDR3 region has 14 residues. CDR3 amino acids: CASRSSAGAWELFF. The CDR3, as DNA: TGTGCCAGCAGAAGTTCCGCCGGGGCTTGGGAGCTGTTTTTT.

This clonotype has a handful of counts. The rearrangement uses TRBV6-2 or TRBV6-3 and TRBJ1-2, with 8 nucleotides matching TRBD1. Germline V lookup: CDR1 MNHEY, CDR2 SVGEGT. This CDR3 contains 16 residues. V shed 6 bases and J 0 bases; nucleotides not matched to a gene: 9. CDR3 DNA sequence: TGTGCCAGCAGCTCGGACAGGGCCCCGTCTAACTATGGCTACACCTTC. This sequence encodes CASSSDRAPSNYGYTF.

This clonotype was detected many times. V and J are TRBV7-2 and TRBJ2-3; no clear D. This CDR3 comprises 12 residues. Germline loops: CDR1 SGHTA, CDR2 FQGNSA. V was trimmed by 3 bases and J by 2 bases, leaving 3 bases between them. Written as DNA, the CDR3 is TGTGCCAGCAGCTTCGACACAGATACGCAGTATTTT. Residues: CASSFDTDTQYF. Together with reference TRBV7-2 and TRBJ2-3, the CDR3 gives the full variable domain: GAGVSQSPSNKVTEKGKDVELRCDPISGHTALYWYRQSLGQGLEFLIYFQGNSAPDKSGLPSDRFSAERTGGSVSTLTIQRTQQEDSAVYLCASSFDTDTQYFGPGTRLTVL.

This clonotype was observed at least ten times. The chain links TRBV7-9 to TRBJ1-1; D not certain. Per the germline V gene, CDR1 is SEHNR and CDR2 is FQNEAQ (reference sequence). The CDR3 runs to 13 residues. V lost 0 bases and J 8 bases, leaving 10 bases between the germline ends. The CDR3 spells CASSLARASEAFF. The DNA for the CDR3 is TGTGCCAGCAGCTTAGCGAGGGCATCCGAAGCTTTCTTT.

This clonotype has ten or more counts. CDR3 nucleotides: TGTGCCAGCAGTCCTCCCGGACAGGGGGCTTTAGAGCAGTACTTC. As protein: CASSPPGQGALEQYF. V usage is TRBV28 and J usage is TRBJ2-7, with 11 bases lining up with TRBD1. CDR1 is MDHEN, CDR2 SYDVKM, per germline. V was pared by 5 bases and J by 7 bases, with 10 bases of the junction left unmatched. The CDR3 contains 15 residues.

This clonotype has more than one count but fewer than ten. This chain links TRBV24-1 with TRBJ2-4, with a weak D call TRBD2 (6 bases). Germline CDR1 and CDR2: KGHDR and SFDVKD. V shed 5 bases and J shed 0 bases, with 10 bases lying between them. This CDR3 region has 15 residues. CDR3 amino acids: CATSAPGLAKNIQYF. As DNA, the CDR3 is TGTGCCACCAGTGCCCCGGGACTAGCCAAAAACATTCAGTACTTC.

This clonotype turned up a few times. The CDR3 here is CASSLAGAHSYNEQFF. CDR3 nucleotides: TGTGCCAGCAGCTTAGCGGGGGCGCATTCCTACAATGAGCAGTTCTTC. This chain links TRBV13 with TRBJ2-1, with D perhaps given as TRBD1 or TRBD2 (6 bases each). Between the trimmed V and J ends, which lost 1 base and 1 base, there was a span of 11 bases. Germline V gene data show CDR1 as PRHDT and CDR2 as FYEKMQ (reference sequence). This CDR3 has 16 amino acids.